Given below is one TCR beta chain in context. Its antigen remains unknown. The germline V gene has CDR1 SQVTM and CDR2 ANQGSEA. The CDR3 covers 15 residues. The V gene lost 0 bases and the J gene lost 5 bases, with 16 bases spanning the gap. This table comes from immunoSEQ multiplex PCR, and its TCRdb copy is limited to in-frame clones, with some not included. The table lists roughly 200,000 clones, 80% to 90% of them singletons. The entry originates in a study of T cell responses to AZD1222 COVID-19 vaccine. Study-wide findings and caveats: Clonal diversity was possibly underestimated; the donors were predominantly white British and more often female. Just a handful of AZD1222 recipients tested seropositive at baseline. With dominance at 160-218 and 743-854, vaccine-associated CD4 TCRs spanned spike.

The TCR was taken from an adult in good health. The material sequenced was peripheral blood, taken on day 0 of AZD1222 vaccination. The chain couples TRBV29-1 to TRBJ1-1, with D maybe TRBD1 (5 bases). The CDR3 DNA reads TGCAGCGTTGAAGATTGGGGCAGCCCGAGGACTGAAGCTTTCTTT. Amino acids: CSVEDWGSPRTEAFF.